This passage covers 14 T cell receptor beta chains from one sample sequenced in a study of blood T cell repertoires in COVID-19. Sequenced by immunoSEQ multiplex PCR; TCRdb stores in-frame clones only, minus some. The repertoire holds 250,000 or so clones, 75% to 90% seen once, with roughly 3.7% in the top ten. Sequenced input: PBMCs or T cells enriched from blood (not recorded which). These receptor sequences come from a woman under 40 who had been exposed to COVID-19.

V usage is TRBV7-6 and J usage is TRBJ2-7; TRBD2 might be the D (6 bases). The germline V gene has CDR1 SGHVS and CDR2 FNYEAQ. This CDR3 is built from 14 residues. The V end lost 2 bases, the J end lost 2 bases, and 10 bases lay between the germline ends. The CDR3 bases are TGTGCCAGCAGCTTATATAGCGGAGCCTACGAGCAGTACTTC. The encoded protein is CASSLYSGAYEQYF.

This clone was observed many times. V usage is TRBV20-1 and J usage is TRBJ1-5; D not certain. V lost 3 bases and J lost 0, with 3 bases in between. Germline loops: CDR1 DFQATT, CDR2 SNEGSKA (reference sequence). The CDR3 sequence is 12 residues long. The DNA for the CDR3 is TGCAGTGCTAGTCATAGCAATCAGCCCCAGCATTTT. Amino acid sequence: CSASHSNQPQHF.

The CDR3 DNA reads TGTGCCAGTAGTTTGACAGGGAGCGAGACCCAGTACTTC. It yields the protein CASSLTGSETQYF. The rearrangement links TRBV19 to TRBJ2-5, with 7 bases lining up with TRBD1. Germline loops: CDR1 LNHDA, CDR2 SQIVND (reference sequence). The CDR3 is 13 residues long. The junction had 5 bases not matched to a gene; V was cut back by 5 bases and J by 5 bases.

This clone was recorded once. The chain is built from TRBV5-5 and TRBJ2-1; 10 bases fit TRBD2. The junction had 8 bases not matched to a gene; V was cut back by 0 bases and J by 8 bases. There are 16 residues in the CDR3. CDR1 is SGHKS, CDR2 YYEKEE, per germline (reference sequence). CDR3 residues: CASSLGVPSGSYEQFF. Here the CDR3 DNA reads TGTGCCAGCAGCTTGGGGGTTCCTAGCGGGAGCTATGAGCAGTTCTTC.

V usage is TRBV19 and J usage is TRBJ1-5; 7 nucleotides match TRBD1. The CDR3 is 15 residues long. The germline V gene encodes CDR1 LNHDA and CDR2 SQIVND (reference sequence). J was trimmed by 2 bases and V by 6 bases; bases with no gene match: 7. The CDR3 DNA is TGTGCCAGTAGACCAACAGGGGCTGGCAATCAGCCCCAGCATTTT. It codes for CASRPTGAGNQPQHF.

V is TRBV5-4 and J is TRBJ2-1; D is unresolved. The germline V gene has CDR1 SGHNT and CDR2 YYREEE (reference sequence). This CDR3 region has 13 residues. Deletions cut 1 base from V and 5 bases from J, with 7 bases between. The CDR3 DNA reads as TGTGCCAGCAGCTTGTTCGTTAACAATGAGCAGTTCTTC. It encodes CASSLFVNNEQFF.

V is TRBV7-9 and J is TRBJ2-2, with 9 bases fitting TRBD1. Unmatched junction bases numbered 8, after V lost 5 bases and J lost 7 bases. This CDR3 comprises 15 residues. Germline CDR1 reads SEHNR; CDR2 reads FQNEAQ (reference sequence). CDR3 nucleotide sequence: TGTGCCAGCAGCCCGGGACAGGGTCGGTTCGGGGAGCTGTTTTTT. This encodes CASSPGQGRFGELFF.

The chain uses TRBV10-3 and TRBJ2-1, with TRBD2 matching 10 bases. V was clipped by 4 bases and J by 7 bases; unmatched bases: 10. This CDR3 has 16 amino acids. Germline assignment: CDR1 ENHRY and CDR2 SYGVKD. The CDR3 here is CAISGLAGVIANEQFF. The CDR3, as DNA: TGTGCCATCAGTGGGCTAGCGGGAGTAATAGCAAATGAGCAGTTCTTC.

The J gene is TRBJ2-1, the V gene TRBV19, with TRBD2 identical over 9 bases. CDR1 and CDR2 from the germline V gene are LNHDA and SQIVND (reference sequence). The ends lost 3 bases at V and 3 bases at J; junction bases unmatched: 3. This CDR3 is 15 amino acids long. The CDR3 nucleotides are TGTGCCAGTAGTATTTCTAGCGGGGTCTACAATGAGCAGTTCTTC. This sequence encodes CASSISSGVYNEQFF.

The genes are TRBV28 and TRBJ2-2, with D unresolved. The CDR3 totals 13 residues. The V gene's germline CDR1 is MDHEN and CDR2 SYDVKM. Trimming shortened V by 6 bases and J by 9 bases, and 14 bases separated the two germline ends. The CDR3 sequence: CASSTETKRELFF. The CDR3 DNA is TGTGCCAGCAGCACGGAGACCAAAAGGGAGCTGTTTTTT.

CDR3 sequence: CAWSDHGTGVNEKLFF. The CDR3, as DNA: TGTGCCTGGAGCGACCACGGGACAGGGGTTAATGAAAAACTGTTTTTT. The V call is TRBV30, the J call TRBJ1-4; TRBD1 aligns across 10 bases. Germline V CDR1 and CDR2: GTSNPN, SVGIG (reference sequence). The CDR3 extends over 16 amino acids. Trimming cost V 3 bases and J 4 bases; bases outside gene matches: 8. The full variable domain, rest sourced from reference TRBV30 and TRBJ1-4, is SQTIHQWPATLVQPVGSPLSLECTVEGTSNPNLYWYRQAAGRGLQLLFYSVGIGQISSEVPQNLSASRPQDRQFILSSKKLLLSDSGFYLCAWSDHGTGVNEKLFFGSGTQLSVL.

This clone was seen once. The chain is built from TRBV12-3 or TRBV12-4 and TRBJ1-2; possible D gene TRBD1, 5 bases. This CDR3 is 13 amino acids long. The V end was cut by 6 bases, the J end by 4 bases, with 12 bases between. The CDR3 coding sequence is TGTGCCAGCAGGCCTCAGGGATCCTATGGCTACACCTTC. Its translation is CASRPQGSYGYTF.

This chain uses TRBV27 with TRBJ2-1; TRBD1 agrees at 7 bases. This CDR3 contains 16 residues. CDR1 and CDR2 from the germline V gene are MNHEY and SMNVEV (reference sequence). The trim removed 0 bases at V and 3 bases at J, leaving 5 bases unmatched. The CDR3 spells CASSLSTGTYYNEQFF. The CDR3 DNA is TGTGCCAGCAGTTTATCGACAGGGACCTACTACAATGAGCAGTTCTTC.

This clone was seen more than once but under ten times. The gene calls are TRBV20-1 and TRBJ1-2; D not resolved. Looked up from germline, CDR1 is DFQATT and CDR2 is SNEGSKA (reference sequence). Trimming stripped 6 bases from V and 2 bases from J, with 7 bases between. This CDR3 spans 11 amino acids. The CDR3 here is CSAPRNYGYTF. CDR3 in DNA: TGCAGTGCCCCACGGAACTATGGCTACACCTTC.